The 3 T cell receptor beta chains presented below share a single source sample, sequenced in a study of shared clonotypes between healthy human individuals. TCRdb's copy holds only in-frame clones and misses some; the assay was immunoSEQ multiplex PCR. The table records 300,000 to 400,000 clones, approximately 74% of them present only once. The sample was memory CD4+ T cells sorted from blood. Subset specified: CD45RA-negative fraction. These receptors all come from a man aged 30 to 39 in good health.

CDR3: CASNPTSGSHEQYF. The CDR3 nucleotides are TGTGCCAGCAACCCAACTAGCGGGAGCCACGAGCAGTACTTC. V is TRBV7-2 and J is TRBJ2-7; 11 nucleotides match TRBD2. CDR3 length equals 14 residues. Unmatched junction bases numbered 7, after V lost 7 bases and J lost 5 bases. The germline V gene has CDR1 SGHTA and CDR2 FQGNSA.

The chain is built from TRBV7-8 and TRBJ2-2; TRBD2 matches 10 bases. J was trimmed by 2 bases and V by 2 bases; bases with no gene match: 2. Germline CDR1 and CDR2: SGHVS and FQNEAQ. This CDR3 has 16 amino acids. The CDR3 protein is CASSLTSGANTGELFF. As DNA, the CDR3 is TGTGCCAGCAGCTTAACTAGCGGGGCAAACACCGGGGAGCTGTTTTTT.

The chain links TRBV5-5 to TRBJ2-5, with TRBD1 matching over 8 bases. Germline V lookup: CDR1 SGHKS, CDR2 YYEKEE (reference sequence). V lost 7 bases and J lost 0; bases outside the gene matches: 5. The length of the CDR3 is 14 residues. CDR3 DNA sequence: TGTGCCAGCGGGGGACAGGTGGACCAAGAGACCCAGTACTTC. Translation: CASGGQVDQETQYF.